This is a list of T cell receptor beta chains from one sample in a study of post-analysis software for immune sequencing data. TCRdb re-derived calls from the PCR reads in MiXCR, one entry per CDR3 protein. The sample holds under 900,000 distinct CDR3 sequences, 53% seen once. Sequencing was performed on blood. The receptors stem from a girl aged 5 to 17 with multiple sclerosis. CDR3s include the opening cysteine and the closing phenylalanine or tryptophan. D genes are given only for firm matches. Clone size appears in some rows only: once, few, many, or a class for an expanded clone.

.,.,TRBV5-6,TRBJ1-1,TGTGCCAGCAGCTTGCGGCTGGAGTGGGACACTGAAGCTTTCTTT,CASSLRLEWDTEAFF
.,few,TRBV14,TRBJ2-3,TGTGCCAGAGGAGGGGTTAGCACAGATACGCAGTATTTT,CARGGVSTDTQYF
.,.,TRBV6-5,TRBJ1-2,TGTGCCAGCAGTCTCCAAGGTAGAGGGTGGAACTATGGCTACACCTTC,CASSLQGRGWNYGYTF
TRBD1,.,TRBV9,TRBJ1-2,TGTGCCAGCAGCCCGCTGGGACAGGGGAGCTACACCTTC,CASSPLGQGSYTF
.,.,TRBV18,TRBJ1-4,TGTGCCAGCTCACCACCTGCAGGAACTAATGAAAAACTGTTTTTT,CASSPPAGTNEKLFF
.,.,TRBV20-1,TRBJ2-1,TGCAGTGCAAGGACTCCCGATACCTACAATGAGCAGTTCTTC,CSARTPDTYNEQFF
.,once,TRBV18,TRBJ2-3,TGTGCCAGCTCACCAGCCCAGGGCACAGCTAGCACAGATACGCAGTATTTT,CASSPAQGTASTDTQYF
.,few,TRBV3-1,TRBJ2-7,TGTGCCAGCAGCCCCTATATAGTAGCGGAAAACTACGAGCAGTACTTC,CASSPYIVAENYEQYF
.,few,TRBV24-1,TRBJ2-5,TGTGCCACCAGTGATTTGGATCAAGAGACCCAGTACTTC,CATSDLDQETQYF
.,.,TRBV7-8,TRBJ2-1,TGTGCCAGCAGCCCCGACCGGCGCGGTGAGCAGTTCTTC,CASSPDRRGEQFF
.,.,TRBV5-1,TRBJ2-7,TGCGCCAGCAGCGGACCCCGGGGCCATTCCTACGAGCAGTACTTC,CASSGPRGHSYEQYF
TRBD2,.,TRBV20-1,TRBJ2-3,TGCAGTGCTAGAGATGGAAAGGGAGGGGATACGCAGTATTTT,CSARDGKGGDTQYF
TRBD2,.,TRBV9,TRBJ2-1,TGTGCCAGCAGCGTAGGTGGGCTAGCGGGCACCAATGAGCAGTTCTTC,CASSVGGLAGTNEQFF
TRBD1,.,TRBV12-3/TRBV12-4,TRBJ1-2,TGTGCCAGCAGTCCCACAGGGGGCCACTCTCGGAACTATGGCTACACCTTC,CASSPTGGHSRNYGYTF
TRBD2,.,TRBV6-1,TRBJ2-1,TGTGCCAGCAGTGAAACAGCGGGAGCGTTTAATGAGCAGTTCTTC,CASSETAGAFNEQFF
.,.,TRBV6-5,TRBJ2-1,TGTGCCAGCCACGACCCCCACAATGAGCAGTTCTTC,CASHDPHNEQFF
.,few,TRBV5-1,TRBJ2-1,TGCGCCAGCAGCCGGGCGGAGAGGAGCGCCGACAATGAGCAGTTCTTC,CASSRAERSADNEQFF
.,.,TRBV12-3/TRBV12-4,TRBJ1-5,TGTGCCAGCAGCTGGGGGGCGGCTCAGCCCCAGCATTTT,CASSWGAAQPQHF
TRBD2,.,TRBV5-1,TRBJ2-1,TGCGCCAGCAGTAGACTAGCGGGAGAGGGTGAGCAGTTCTTC,CASSRLAGEGEQFF
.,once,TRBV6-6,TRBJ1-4,TGTGCCAGCACTTCACGGGGGGGAGCTAATGAAAAACTGTTTTTT,CASTSRGGANEKLFF
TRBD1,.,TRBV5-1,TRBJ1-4,TGCGCCAGCAGCTTGGCACAGGGGGCCGCAACTAATGAAAAACTGTTTTTT,CASSLAQGAATNEKLFF
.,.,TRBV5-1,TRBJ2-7,TGCGCCAGCAGCTTGGGCAGGACTACCTACGAGCAGTACTTC,CASSLGRTTYEQYF
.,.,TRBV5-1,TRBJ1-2,TGCGCCAGCAGCTTGGGGTTGGCGGGGGAGGACTATGGCTACACCTTC,CASSLGLAGEDYGYTF
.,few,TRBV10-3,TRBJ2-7,TGTGCCATCACTCAAGACGGGCACTCCTACGAGCAGTACTTC,CAITQDGHSYEQYF
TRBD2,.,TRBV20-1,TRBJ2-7,TGCAGTGCCCTGCGGGGGGTGGCTTCCGGCGAGCAGTACTTC,CSALRGVASGEQYF
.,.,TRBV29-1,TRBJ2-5,TGCAGCGGTGACTGGCAGGTACAAGAGACCCAGTACTTC,CSGDWQVQETQYF
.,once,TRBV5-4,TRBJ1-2,TGTGCCAGCAGCCCAAGACAGAGGGCGACGGGCTACACCTTC,CASSPRQRATGYTF